The rows below give T cell receptor beta chains drawn from one sample of a study of T cells in Graves' hyperthyroidism and ophthalmopathy. TCRdb reprocessed the multiplex PCR reads via MiXCR and lists one record per CDR3 protein. The repertoire holds fewer than 700,000 distinct CDR3 sequences, about 17% seen once, with 3.8% in the top ten. The sample was blood. The receptors here all came from a woman aged 30 to 39 with Graves' hyperthyroidism. Both conserved end residues are part of each CDR3. The order of the fields is J gene, clone size, D gene, V gene, CDR3 DNA, CDR3 protein. A D gene is named only where the DNA matches it firmly. Some rows have no size entry. The others give once, few or many, or a class for an expanded clone.

j_gene: TRBJ2-1
abundance: many
d_gene: TRBD2
v_gene: TRBV28
CDR3nt: TGTGCCAGCAGTTCCCTAGCGGGAGTGGCCCGCGTTGAGCAGTTCTTC
CDR3aa: CASSSLAGVARVEQFF

j_gene: TRBJ2-7
abundance: NA
d_gene: TRBD1
v_gene: TRBV28
CDR3nt: TGTGCCAGCAGTACCCTCGACAGGGGTAGAGGCTACGAGCGGTACTTC
CDR3aa: CASSTLDRGRGYERYF

j_gene: TRBJ2-3
abundance: many
d_gene: TRBD2
v_gene: TRBV11-2
CDR3nt: TGTGCCAGCAGCTCACGATTAGTCCCTAGCGGGAGGTCAGATACGCAGTATTTT
CDR3aa: CASSSRLVPSGRSDTQYF

j_gene: TRBJ2-1
abundance: few
d_gene: TRBD1
v_gene: TRBV9
CDR3nt: TGTGCCAGCAGCCCAGGGGGCGCTCCCAATGAGCAGTTCTTC
CDR3aa: CASSPGGAPNEQFF

j_gene: TRBJ2-7
abundance: NA
d_gene: TRBD2
v_gene: TRBV30
CDR3nt: TGTGCCTGGAGTGGGACTAGCGGGAACGGGCAGTACTTC
CDR3aa: CAWSGTSGNGQYF

j_gene: TRBJ1-6
abundance: few
d_gene: NA
v_gene: TRBV20-1
CDR3nt: TGCAGTGCTAGGACGGGGACCGGGGGTTTTTCACCCCTCCACTTT
CDR3aa: CSARTGTGGFSPLHF

j_gene: TRBJ2-4
abundance: many
d_gene: NA
v_gene: TRBV2
CDR3nt: TGTGCCAGCGGGGGTCCACTAATAGCCAAAAACATTCAGTACTTC
CDR3aa: CASGGPLIAKNIQYF

j_gene: TRBJ2-5
abundance: many
d_gene: TRBD2
v_gene: TRBV3-1
CDR3nt: TGTGCCAGCAGCCAAGATCGGACTAGCGGGGGAGAGACCCAGTACTTC
CDR3aa: CASSQDRTSGGETQYF

j_gene: TRBJ2-5
abundance: many
d_gene: TRBD1
v_gene: TRBV28
CDR3nt: TGTGCCAGCAGTTTAGCGACAGGGATGGAGACCCAGTACTTC
CDR3aa: CASSLATGMETQYF

j_gene: TRBJ2-1
abundance: few
d_gene: TRBD1
v_gene: TRBV20-1
CDR3nt: TGCAGTGCTACCGCTAGACAGGGGGAGGGGTACAATGAGCAGTTCTTC
CDR3aa: CSATARQGEGYNEQFF

j_gene: TRBJ2-7
abundance: many
d_gene: NA
v_gene: TRBV3-1
CDR3nt: TGTGCCAGCAAAAGTCGCAGCGAGCAGTACTTC
CDR3aa: CASKSRSEQYF

j_gene: TRBJ2-3
abundance: many
d_gene: TRBD2
v_gene: TRBV28
CDR3nt: TGTGCCACTATCAGCGGGGGTCAACTCCGCACAGATACGCAGTATTTT
CDR3aa: CATISGGQLRTDTQYF

j_gene: TRBJ2-7
abundance: NA
d_gene: TRBD1
v_gene: TRBV7-9
CDR3nt: TGTGCCAGCAGCATCGGGACAGGGAAGGACGAGCAGTACTTC
CDR3aa: CASSIGTGKDEQYF

j_gene: TRBJ2-2
abundance: NA
d_gene: NA
v_gene: TRBV7-9
CDR3nt: TGTGCCAGCACCCCCGCAGTTAACACCGGGGAGCTGTTTTTT
CDR3aa: CASTPAVNTGELFF

j_gene: TRBJ1-3
abundance: few
d_gene: NA
v_gene: TRBV28
CDR3nt: TGTGCCAGCAGTGGGCCGGGAAACACCATATATTTT
CDR3aa: CASSGPGNTIYF

j_gene: TRBJ2-3
abundance: NA
d_gene: NA
v_gene: TRBV12-3/TRBV12-4
CDR3nt: TGTGCCAGCAGCCTTAAGCTATCCACAGATACGCAGTATTTT
CDR3aa: CASSLKLSTDTQYF

j_gene: TRBJ1-5
abundance: NA
d_gene: TRBD1
v_gene: TRBV19
CDR3nt: TGTGCCAGTAGGTGGGACAGGGGGCTGAATCAGCCCCAGCATTTT
CDR3aa: CASRWDRGLNQPQHF

j_gene: TRBJ2-7
abundance: many
d_gene: NA
v_gene: TRBV11-3
CDR3nt: TGTGCCAGCAGCCCCGCCGGGATTGGGTACGAGCAGTACTTC
CDR3aa: CASSPAGIGYEQYF

j_gene: TRBJ2-1
abundance: many
d_gene: NA
v_gene: TRBV27
CDR3nt: TGTGCCAGCAGTTTATCCCCGGTGACCTACAATGAGCAGTTCTTC
CDR3aa: CASSLSPVTYNEQFF

j_gene: TRBJ2-5
abundance: many
d_gene: NA
v_gene: TRBV25-1
CDR3nt: TGTGCCAGCATTTCGGGTACCCAAGAGACCCAGTACTTC
CDR3aa: CASISGTQETQYF

j_gene: TRBJ1-5
abundance: many
d_gene: NA
v_gene: TRBV27
CDR3nt: TGTGCCAGCAGTTTTGCAAATCAGCCCCAGCATTTT
CDR3aa: CASSFANQPQHF

j_gene: TRBJ2-7
abundance: many
d_gene: NA
v_gene: TRBV10-3
CDR3nt: TGTGCCATCAGTGAGACGGGGGCGTCCTACGAGCAGTACTTC
CDR3aa: CAISETGASYEQYF

j_gene: TRBJ2-7
abundance: many
d_gene: NA
v_gene: TRBV7-2
CDR3nt: TGTGCCAGCAGCGTAGGTTGGGGGGCCTCCTCCTACGAGCAGTACTTC
CDR3aa: CASSVGWGASSYEQYF

j_gene: TRBJ2-7
abundance: few
d_gene: NA
v_gene: TRBV10-2
CDR3nt: TGCGCCAGCAGTGATCCGGCCAATTACACAGGGACCTACGAGCAGTACTTC
CDR3aa: CASSDPANYTGTYEQYF

j_gene: TRBJ2-3
abundance: many
d_gene: TRBD2
v_gene: TRBV2
CDR3nt: TGTGCCAGCAGTACCAGCGGGACCCGGGATACGCAGTATTTT
CDR3aa: CASSTSGTRDTQYF

j_gene: TRBJ1-1
abundance: many
d_gene: NA
v_gene: TRBV29-1
CDR3nt: TGCAGCGTTGGGGGGAGGCTGTACGCTGAAGCTTTCTTT
CDR3aa: CSVGGRLYAEAFF

j_gene: TRBJ2-1
abundance: few
d_gene: TRBD2
v_gene: TRBV28
CDR3nt: TGTGCCAGCAGTTTTGGCGGCGGGAGCGCCTACAATGAGCAGTTCTTC
CDR3aa: CASSFGGGSAYNEQFF

j_gene: TRBJ1-5
abundance: many
d_gene: TRBD1
v_gene: TRBV13
CDR3nt: TGTGCCAGCAGCCGGACAGGGCTAAGCAATCAGCCCCAGCATTTT
CDR3aa: CASSRTGLSNQPQHF

j_gene: TRBJ2-2
abundance: many
d_gene: NA
v_gene: TRBV5-1
CDR3nt: TGCGCCAGCAGCCCCGCCCATGGGGGAAACACCGGGGAGCTGTTTTTT
CDR3aa: CASSPAHGGNTGELFF

j_gene: TRBJ2-3
abundance: NA
d_gene: NA
v_gene: TRBV9
CDR3nt: TGTGCCATCGTACCAGGTGCAGATACGCAGTATTTT
CDR3aa: CAIVPGADTQYF

j_gene: TRBJ2-5
abundance: few
d_gene: TRBD1
v_gene: TRBV20-1
CDR3nt: TGCAGTGCTAACCCTAGACAGGGATTATGGGAGACCCAGTACTTC
CDR3aa: CSANPRQGLWETQYF